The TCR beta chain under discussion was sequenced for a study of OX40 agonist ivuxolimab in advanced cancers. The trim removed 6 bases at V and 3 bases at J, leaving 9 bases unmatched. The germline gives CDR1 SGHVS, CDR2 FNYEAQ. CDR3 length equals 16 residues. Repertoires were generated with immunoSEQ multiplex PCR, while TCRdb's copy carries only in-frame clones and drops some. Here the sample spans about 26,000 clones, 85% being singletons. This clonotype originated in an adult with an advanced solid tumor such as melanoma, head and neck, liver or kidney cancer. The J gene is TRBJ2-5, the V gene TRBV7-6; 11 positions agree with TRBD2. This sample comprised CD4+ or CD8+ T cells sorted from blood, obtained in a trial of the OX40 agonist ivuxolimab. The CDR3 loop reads CASRETSGAWKETQYF. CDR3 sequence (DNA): TGTGCCAGCAGAGAGACTAGCGGGGCGTGGAAAGAGACCCAGTACTTC.